Listed here are 7 T cell receptor beta chains from one sample, sequenced in a study of T cell clonality in common variable immunodeficiency. Profiled with immunoSEQ multiplex PCR; TCRdb holds only in-frame clones, not every one. The sample has 15,000 to 20,000 clones, none seen only once. No antigen has been assigned to these receptors. Overall study findings and caveats: Fewer deletions and N-nucleotide insertions were reportedly seen in common variable immunodeficiency TCR beta sequences.

Input material: peripheral blood mononuclear cells. Receptor source: a human donor with common variable immunodeficiency.

This clone was counted at least ten times. The read is 3 residues too short to cover the CDR3 end, so that end is filled in from the germline J gene. The rearrangement uses TRBV29-1 and TRBJ1-5, with unresolved D. V shed 0 bases and J shed 7 bases, with 7 bases lying between them. This CDR3 spans 12 amino acids. In germline, CDR1 is SQVTM, CDR2 ANQGSEA. The DNA read from the CDR3 is TGCAGCGTTGAAGAACGTGGCCAGCCC. Translating gives CSVEERGQP. The entire CDR3 protein is CSVEERGQPQHF.

By sample share, this clone is medium-sized. The read stops 3 residues short of the end of the CDR3; the missing end is completed from the germline J gene. The chain uses TRBV5-1 and TRBJ1-6; TRBD1 matches 7 bases. The J segment lost 6 bases and the V segment lost 1 base, leaving 7 bases of the junction unmatched. Germline CDR1 is SGHRS and CDR2 is YFSETQ. The CDR3 consists of 16 residues. The covered CDR3 bases are TGCGCCAGCAGCTTGAACAGGGACAGCGTTAATTCACCC. Translating it yields CASSLNRDSVNSP. The entire CDR3 protein is CASSLNRDSVNSPLHF.

There are a few counts of this clone. The read ends 3 residues shy of where the CDR3 ends; the end is completed using the germline J gene. The chain has TRBV19 and TRBJ1-1, with D maybe TRBD1 (6 bases). V lost 5 bases, J lost 2 bases, and 18 bases lay in between. The length of the CDR3 is 16 residues. Germline V gives CDR1 LNHDA, CDR2 SQIVND (reference sequence). CDR3 amino acids: CASSHIGRGVNTEAFF. Partial CDR3 DNA: TGTGCCAGTAGTCATATCGGCAGGGGCGTAAACACTGAA.

This clone was detected many times. Read data end 3 residues before the CDR3 end; the end is taken from the germline J gene. The chain joins TRBV6-2 or TRBV6-3 to TRBJ2-7; 9 bases line up with TRBD1. Per the germline V gene, CDR1 is MNHEY and CDR2 is SVGEGT. This CDR3 is 16 amino acids long. Trimming cost V 4 bases and J 4 bases; bases outside gene matches: 11. The CDR3: CASSSHPGQGRYEQYF. The CDR3 DNA, read in part, is TGTGCCAGCAGTTCCCACCCCGGACAGGGGAGGTACGAG.

This clone was counted only a few times. Read data end 3 residues before the CDR3 end; the end is taken from the germline J gene. J is TRBJ2-5 and V is TRBV6-2 or TRBV6-3; D is possibly TRBD1 (6 bases). Germline V lookup: CDR1 MNHEY, CDR2 SVGEGT. The CDR3 has 14 amino acids. The V end lost 1 base, the J end lost 4 bases, and 10 bases lay between the germline ends. CDR3 loop: CASSYWQGTETQYF. CDR3 DNA, as far as it was read: TGTGCCAGCAGTTACTGGCAGGGGACAGAGACC.

For this clone: The read halts 3 residues ahead of the CDR3 end, with the missing end drawn from the germline J gene. The chain joins TRBV19 to TRBJ2-1; the D gene is possibly TRBD2 (7 bases). This CDR3 comprises 14 residues. The germline CDR1 and CDR2 sequences are LNHDA and SQIVND (reference sequence). The germline V and J ends were trimmed by 4 bases and 9 bases, with 16 bases remaining between them. CDR3 DNA, as far as it was read: TGTGCCAGTAGTAATCGGGGGGCACGGGTTGAG. Residues: CASSNRGARVE. The CDR3 in its entirety is CASSNRGARVEQFF. Full variable domain (rest looked up from reference TRBV19 and TRBJ2-1): DGGITQSPKYLFRKEGQNVTLSCEQNLNHDAMYWYRQDPGQGLRLIYYSQIVNDFQKGDIAEGYSVSREKKESFPLTVTSAQKNPTAFYLCASSNRGARVEQFFGPGTRLTVL.

This clone has ten or more counts. The CDR3 extends 3 residues past the end of the read, so its final part is completed from the germline J gene. The V and J genes are TRBV5-5 and TRBJ1-1; D possibly corresponds to TRBD1 (5 bases). The ends were cut back, 1 base at V and 2 bases at J, with 12 bases in the middle. The CDR3 runs to 15 residues. Germline V lookup: CDR1 SGHKS, CDR2 YYEKEE (reference sequence). The sequenced part of the CDR3 DNA is TGTGCCAGCAGCTTGTTCACGACAGCAAACACTGAA. Translated, it gives CASSLFTTANTE. The CDR3, in full, reads CASSLFTTANTEAFF.